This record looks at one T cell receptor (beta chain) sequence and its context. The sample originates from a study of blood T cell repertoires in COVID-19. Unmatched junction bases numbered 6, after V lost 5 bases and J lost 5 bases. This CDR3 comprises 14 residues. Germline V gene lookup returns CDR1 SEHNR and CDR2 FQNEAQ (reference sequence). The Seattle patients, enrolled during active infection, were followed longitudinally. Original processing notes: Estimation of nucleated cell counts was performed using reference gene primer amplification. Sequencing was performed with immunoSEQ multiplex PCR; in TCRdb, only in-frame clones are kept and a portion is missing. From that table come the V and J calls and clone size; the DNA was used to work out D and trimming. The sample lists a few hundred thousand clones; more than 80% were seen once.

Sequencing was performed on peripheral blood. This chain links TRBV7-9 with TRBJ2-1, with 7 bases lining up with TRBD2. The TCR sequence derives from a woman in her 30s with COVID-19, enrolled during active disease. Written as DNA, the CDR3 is TGTGCCAGCAGCCCGGGACTACCTCACAATGAGCAGTTCTTC. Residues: CASSPGLPHNEQFF.